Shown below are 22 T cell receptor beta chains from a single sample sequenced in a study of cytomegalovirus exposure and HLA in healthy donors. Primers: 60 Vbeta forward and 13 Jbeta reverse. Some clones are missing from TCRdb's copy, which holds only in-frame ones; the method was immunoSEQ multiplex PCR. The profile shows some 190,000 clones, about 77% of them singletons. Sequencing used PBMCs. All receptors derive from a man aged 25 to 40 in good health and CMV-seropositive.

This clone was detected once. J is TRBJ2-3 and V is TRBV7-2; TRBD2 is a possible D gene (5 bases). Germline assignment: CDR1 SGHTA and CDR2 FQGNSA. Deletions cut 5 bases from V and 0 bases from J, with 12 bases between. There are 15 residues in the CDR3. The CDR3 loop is CASSLSGTSTDTQYF. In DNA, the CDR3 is TGTGCCAGCAGCCTCAGCGGTACTAGCACAGATACGCAGTATTTT.

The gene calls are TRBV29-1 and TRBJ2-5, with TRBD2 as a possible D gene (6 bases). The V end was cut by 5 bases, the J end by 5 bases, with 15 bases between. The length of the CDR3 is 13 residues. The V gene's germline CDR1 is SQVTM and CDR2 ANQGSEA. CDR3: CSVRGWERETQYF. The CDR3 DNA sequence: TGCAGCGTTCGGGGGTGGGAACGTGAGACCCAGTACTTC.

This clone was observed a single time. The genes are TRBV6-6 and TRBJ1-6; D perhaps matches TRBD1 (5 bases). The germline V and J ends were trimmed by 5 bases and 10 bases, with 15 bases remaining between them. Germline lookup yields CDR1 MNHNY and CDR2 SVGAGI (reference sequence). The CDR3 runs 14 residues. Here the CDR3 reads CASSADSQPSPLHF. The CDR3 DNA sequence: TGTGCCAGCAGTGCTGACAGCCAACCCTCACCCCTCCACTTT.

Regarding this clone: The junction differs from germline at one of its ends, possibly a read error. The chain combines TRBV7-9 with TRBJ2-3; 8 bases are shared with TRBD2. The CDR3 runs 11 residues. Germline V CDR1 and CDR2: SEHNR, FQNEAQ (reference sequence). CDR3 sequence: CASSLGGGGHF. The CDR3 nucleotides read TGTGCCAGCAGCTTAGGAGGCGGGGGGCATTTT.

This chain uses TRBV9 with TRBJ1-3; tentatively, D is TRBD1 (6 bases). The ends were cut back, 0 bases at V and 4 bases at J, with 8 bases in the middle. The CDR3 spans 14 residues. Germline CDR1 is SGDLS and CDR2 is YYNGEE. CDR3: CASSVGTGGNTIYF. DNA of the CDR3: TGTGCCAGCAGCGTAGGAACAGGGGGAAACACCATATATTTT. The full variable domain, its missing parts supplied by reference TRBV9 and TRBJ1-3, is DSGVTQTPKHLITATGQRVTLRCSPRSGDLSVYWYQQSLDQGLQFLIQYYNGEERAKGNILERFSAQQFPDLHSELNLSSLELGDSALYFCASSVGTGGNTIYFGEGSWLTVV.

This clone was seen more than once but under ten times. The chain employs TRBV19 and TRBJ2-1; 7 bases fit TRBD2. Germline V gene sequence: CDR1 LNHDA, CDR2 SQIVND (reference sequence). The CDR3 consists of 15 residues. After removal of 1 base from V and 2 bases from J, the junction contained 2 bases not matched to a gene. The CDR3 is CASSIGAGTYNEQFF. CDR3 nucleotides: TGTGCCAGTAGTATAGGAGCGGGGACCTACAATGAGCAGTTCTTC.

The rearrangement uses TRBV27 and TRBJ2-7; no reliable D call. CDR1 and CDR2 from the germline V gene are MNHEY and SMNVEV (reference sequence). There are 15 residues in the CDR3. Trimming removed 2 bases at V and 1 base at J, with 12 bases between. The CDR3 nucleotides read TGTGCCAGCAGTTTACACTCTGGGCTGTCCTACGAGCAGTACTTC. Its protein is CASSLHSGLSYEQYF.

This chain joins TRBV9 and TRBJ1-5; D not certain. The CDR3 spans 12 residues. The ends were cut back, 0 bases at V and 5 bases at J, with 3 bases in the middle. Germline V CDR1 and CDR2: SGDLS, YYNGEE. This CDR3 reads CASSVGDQPQHF. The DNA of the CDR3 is TGTGCCAGCAGCGTAGGAGATCAGCCCCAGCATTTT.

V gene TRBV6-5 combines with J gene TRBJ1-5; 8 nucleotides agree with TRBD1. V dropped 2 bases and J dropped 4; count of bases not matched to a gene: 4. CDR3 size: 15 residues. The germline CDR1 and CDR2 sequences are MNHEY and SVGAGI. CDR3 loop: CASSYSWTGNQPQHF. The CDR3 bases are TGTGCCAGCAGTTACAGTTGGACAGGGAATCAGCCCCAGCATTTT.

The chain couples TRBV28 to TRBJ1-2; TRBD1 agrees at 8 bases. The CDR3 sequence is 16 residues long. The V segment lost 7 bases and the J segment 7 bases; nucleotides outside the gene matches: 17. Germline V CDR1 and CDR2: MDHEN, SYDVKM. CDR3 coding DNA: TGTGCCAGCAACCTTCCGGGGGGTGGACAGGGATTTGGCTACACCTTC. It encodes CASNLPGGGQGFGYTF.

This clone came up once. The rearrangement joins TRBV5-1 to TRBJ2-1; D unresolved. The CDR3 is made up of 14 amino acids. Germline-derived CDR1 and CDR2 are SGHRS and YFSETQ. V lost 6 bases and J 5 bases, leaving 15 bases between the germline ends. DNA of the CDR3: TGCGCCAGCACCCAAGGCGAGGTCCACAATGAGCAGTTCTTC. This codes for CASTQGEVHNEQFF.

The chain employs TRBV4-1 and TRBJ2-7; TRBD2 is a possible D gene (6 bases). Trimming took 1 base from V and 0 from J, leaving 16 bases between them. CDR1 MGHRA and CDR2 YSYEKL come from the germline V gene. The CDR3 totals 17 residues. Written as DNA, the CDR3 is TGCGCCAGCAGCCAAGGTTCCAGCGGGCATGTCTCCTACGAGCAGTACTTC. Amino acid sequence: CASSQGSSGHVSYEQYF.

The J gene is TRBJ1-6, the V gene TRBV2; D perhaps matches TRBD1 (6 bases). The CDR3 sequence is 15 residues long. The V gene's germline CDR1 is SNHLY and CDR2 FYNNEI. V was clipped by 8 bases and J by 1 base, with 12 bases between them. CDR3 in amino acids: CASSPQGSYNSPLHF. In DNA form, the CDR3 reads TGTGCCAGCTCTCCGCAGGGGTCCTATAATTCACCCCTCCACTTT.

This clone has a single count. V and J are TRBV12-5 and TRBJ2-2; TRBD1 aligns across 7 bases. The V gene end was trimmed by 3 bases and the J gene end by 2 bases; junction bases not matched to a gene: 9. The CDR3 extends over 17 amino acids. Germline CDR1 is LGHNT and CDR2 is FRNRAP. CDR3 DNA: TGTGCTAGTGGTTTCCTCCCAGGGGACAGCAACACCGGGGAGCTGTTTTTT. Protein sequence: CASGFLPGDSNTGELFF.

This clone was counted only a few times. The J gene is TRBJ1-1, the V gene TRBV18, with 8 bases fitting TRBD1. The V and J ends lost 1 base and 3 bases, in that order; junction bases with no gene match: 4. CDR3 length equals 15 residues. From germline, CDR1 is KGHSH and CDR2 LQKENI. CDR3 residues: CASSPLEQGDTEAFF. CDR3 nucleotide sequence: TGTGCCAGCTCACCACTCGAACAGGGGGACACTGAAGCTTTCTTT. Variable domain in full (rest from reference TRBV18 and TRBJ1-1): NAGVMQNPRHLVRRRGQEARLRCSPMKGHSHVYWYRQLPEEGLKFMVYLQKENIIDESGMPKERFSAEFPKEGPSILRIQQVVRGDSAAYFCASSPLEQGDTEAFFGQGTRLTVV.

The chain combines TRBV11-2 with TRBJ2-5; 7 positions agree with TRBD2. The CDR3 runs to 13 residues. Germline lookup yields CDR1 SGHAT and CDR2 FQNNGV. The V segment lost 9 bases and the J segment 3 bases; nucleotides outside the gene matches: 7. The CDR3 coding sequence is TGTGCCAGTGGAAAGGCGGGAGAAGAGACCCAGTACTTC. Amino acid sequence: CASGKAGEETQYF.

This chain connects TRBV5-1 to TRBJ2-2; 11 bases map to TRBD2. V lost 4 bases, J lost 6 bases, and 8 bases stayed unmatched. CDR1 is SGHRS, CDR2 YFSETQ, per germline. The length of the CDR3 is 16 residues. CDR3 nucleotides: TGCGCCAGCAGCCCGGGACTAGCGGAGGGTCCCGGGGAGCTGTTTTTT. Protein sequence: CASSPGLAEGPGELFF.

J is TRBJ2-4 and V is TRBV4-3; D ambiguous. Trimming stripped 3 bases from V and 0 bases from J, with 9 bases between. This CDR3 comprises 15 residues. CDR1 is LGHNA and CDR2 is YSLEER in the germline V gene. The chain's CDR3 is CASSQGVLAKNIQYF. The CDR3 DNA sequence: TGCGCCAGCAGCCAGGGCGTCCTAGCCAAAAACATTCAGTACTTC.

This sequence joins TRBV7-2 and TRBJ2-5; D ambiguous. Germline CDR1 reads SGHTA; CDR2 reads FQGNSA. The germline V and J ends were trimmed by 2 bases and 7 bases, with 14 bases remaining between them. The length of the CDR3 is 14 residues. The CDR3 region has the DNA TGTGCCAGCAGCTTATACTCGCGTTTTGGGACCCAGTACTTC. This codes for CASSLYSRFGTQYF. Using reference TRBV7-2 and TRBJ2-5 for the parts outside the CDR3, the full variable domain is GAGVSQSPSNKVTEKGKDVELRCDPISGHTALYWYRQSLGQGLEFLIYFQGNSAPDKSGLPSDRFSAERTGGSVSTLTIQRTQQEDSAVYLCASSLYSRFGTQYFGPGTRLLVL.

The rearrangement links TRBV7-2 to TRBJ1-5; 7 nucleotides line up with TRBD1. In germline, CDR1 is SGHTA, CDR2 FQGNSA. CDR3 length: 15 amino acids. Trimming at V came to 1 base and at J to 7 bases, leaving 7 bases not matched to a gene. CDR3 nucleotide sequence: TGTGCCAGCAGCTTAGGAGGGGGCTCGGGGCAGCCCCAGCATTTT. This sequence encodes CASSLGGGSGQPQHF.

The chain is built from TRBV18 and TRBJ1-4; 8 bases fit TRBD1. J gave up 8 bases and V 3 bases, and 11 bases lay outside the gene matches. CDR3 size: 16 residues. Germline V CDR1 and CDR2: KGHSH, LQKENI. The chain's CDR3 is CASSPGTGQGAEKLFF. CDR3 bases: TGTGCCAGCTCACCTGGGACAGGCCAAGGGGCGGAAAAACTGTTTTTT.

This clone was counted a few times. As DNA, the CDR3 is TGTGCCAGCAGCCCTCAGGGGGGCACCAAAAACATTCAGTACTTC. Translating gives CASSPQGGTKNIQYF. The rearrangement links TRBV7-2 to TRBJ2-4; D possibly corresponds to TRBD1 (7 bases). The germline V gene has CDR1 SGHTA and CDR2 FQGNSA. There are 15 residues in the CDR3. V was shortened by 5 bases and J by 2 bases, with 13 bases between the two germline ends.